Detailed here is one TCR beta chain. Its antigen remains unknown. This specimen comes from a study of T cell repertoires in ileal Crohn's disease. Study results and caveats: Endoscopic recurrence occurred in every patient whose clonality exceeded 26.8%. Compared with non-smokers, active smokers at surgery showed more clonal expansions. Sorted CD8 T cells held more high-frequency clones than CD4.

Data came from immunoSEQ multiplex PCR; TCRdb stores just in-frame clones and leaves some out. The sample lists over 14,000 clones; 70% to 85% were seen once. This CDR3 comprises 16 residues. Germline V CDR1 and CDR2: SNHLY, FYNNEI. The V segment lost 9 bases and the J segment 0 bases; nucleotides outside the gene matches: 7. Source material: ileal tissue. This clonotype was obtained from an adult with Crohn's disease. The chain recombines TRBV2 with TRBJ1-3, with TRBD1 matching over 11 bases. The CDR3 reads CASSIGTGGSGNTIYF. For the CDR3, the DNA is TGTGCCAGTTCAATTGGGACAGGGGGCTCTGGAAACACCATATATTTT.